Listed below are T cell receptor beta chains from one sample, sequenced in a study of follicular helper T cells after annual influenza vaccination. Profiling relied on immunoSEQ multiplex PCR, and the TCRdb table lists in-frame clones only, not all of them. This table has around 13,000 clones, roughly three quarters appearing once. Sequences were derived from CXCR5- memory CD4+ T cells sorted from blood, sampled on the day of influenza vaccination. These receptors all come from an adult who received the influenza vaccine. The CDR3 runs from the conserved cysteine through the conserved F or W. The D gene is left open where the match is weak. Not all rows give a size; the values are once, few, many and, for expanded clones, a class.

clone size: NA; D gene: TRBD2; J gene: TRBJ2-2; V gene: TRBV7-3; CDR3 DNA: TGTGCCAGCAGCAGAAGCGGGGGTACCGGGGAGCTGTTTTTT; CDR3 protein: CASSRSGGTGELFF
clone size: NA; D gene: TRBD1; J gene: TRBJ1-1; V gene: TRBV28; CDR3 DNA: TGTGCCAGCACCTCGTCGCAGGGGGCGTTGAACACTGAAGCTTTCTTT; CDR3 protein: CASTSSQGALNTEAFF
clone size: NA; D gene: NA; J gene: TRBJ2-1; V gene: TRBV6-5; CDR3 DNA: TGTGCCAGCAGTTACTCGAAAGGGGATATGTTCTTC; CDR3 protein: CASSYSKGDMFF
clone size: NA; D gene: NA; J gene: TRBJ2-5; V gene: TRBV29-1; CDR3 DNA: TGCAGCGTTGAGGTGTTCCGCCGGGAGACCCAGTACTTC; CDR3 protein: CSVEVFRRETQYF
clone size: few; D gene: TRBD1; J gene: TRBJ1-6; V gene: TRBV7-2; CDR3 DNA: TGTGCCAGCAGCTTATCAGGGGGCAATTCACCCCTCCACTTT; CDR3 protein: CASSLSGGNSPLHF
clone size: NA; D gene: NA; J gene: TRBJ1-2; V gene: TRBV18; CDR3 DNA: TGTGCCAGCTCACCGGGGACGAATGTTAACTATGGCTACACCTTC; CDR3 protein: CASSPGTNVNYGYTF
clone size: NA; D gene: NA; J gene: TRBJ1-1; V gene: TRBV7-9; CDR3 DNA: TGTGCCAGCAGTAGAGGTATGAACACTGAAGCTTTCTTT; CDR3 protein: CASSRGMNTEAFF
clone size: NA; D gene: NA; J gene: TRBJ1-1; V gene: TRBV10-3; CDR3 DNA: TGTGCCATCAGAAAAGAAGGGGTCCTATTTGAAGCTTTCTTT; CDR3 protein: CAIRKEGVLFEAFF
clone size: NA; D gene: NA; J gene: TRBJ1-1; V gene: TRBV5-4; CDR3 DNA: TGTGCCAGCAGCTTGGCCACGAACACTGAAGCTTTCTTT; CDR3 protein: CASSLATNTEAFF
clone size: NA; D gene: NA; J gene: TRBJ1-6; V gene: TRBV10-3; CDR3 DNA: TGTGCCATCAGTGCCGCGGGCCCGCGGACGACCAATTATAATTCACCCCTCCACTTT; CDR3 protein: CAISAAGPRTTNYNSPLHF
clone size: NA; D gene: NA; J gene: TRBJ1-1; V gene: TRBV7-9; CDR3 DNA: TGTGCCAGCAGCTTAGCGCGAGCTCAAGAAGCTTTCTTT; CDR3 protein: CASSLARAQEAFF
clone size: NA; D gene: NA; J gene: TRBJ2-1; V gene: TRBV27; CDR3 DNA: TGTGCCAGCCAAAGCAGCCGGGATTCGAGGGAGCAGTTCTTC; CDR3 protein: CASQSSRDSREQFF